One and the same sample provided the 18 T cell receptor beta chains below, sequenced in a study of cytomegalovirus exposure and HLA in healthy donors. 60 Vbeta and 13 Jbeta primers were used in PCR. Here immunoSEQ multiplex PCR was the method, and the copy in TCRdb shows in-frame clones only, minus some. Across tens of thousands of clones, the top ten clones capture about a sixth of the sample. Sequencing was carried out using PBMCs. Every receptor here comes from a male donor in good health and CMV-seronegative.

CDR3 in DNA: TGTGCCAGCAGCTTAAGCGGACGGAACACCGGGGAGCTGTTTTTT. Translation: CASSLSGRNTGELFF. The V gene is TRBV7-6, the J gene TRBJ2-2; D may be TRBD2 (5 bases). Trimming shortened V by 2 bases and J by 1 base, and 8 bases separated the two germline ends. The CDR3 has 15 amino acids. Per the germline V gene, CDR1 is SGHVS and CDR2 is FNYEAQ.

This chain joins TRBV5-1 and TRBJ1-1; no clear D gene. V was clipped by 3 bases and J by 2 bases, with 11 bases between them. The CDR3 sequence is 14 residues long. The V gene's germline CDR1 is SGHRS and CDR2 YFSETQ. The CDR3 is CASSSAPPNTEAFF. DNA of the CDR3: TGCGCCAGCAGCTCCGCGCCGCCAAACACTGAAGCTTTCTTT.

The chain employs TRBV18 and TRBJ2-7; maybe TRBD1 (5 bases). Germline assignment: CDR1 KGHSH and CDR2 LQKENI. V was clipped by 3 bases and J by 4 bases, with 16 bases between them. The CDR3 runs 15 residues. The CDR3 DNA reads TGTGCCAGCTCACCCAGTTTAGGGGATGGTTACGAGCAGTACTTC. This translates into CASSPSLGDGYEQYF.

V and J are TRBV4-3 and TRBJ2-7; D not resolved. Trimming shortened V by 5 bases and J by 6 bases, and 11 bases separated the two germline ends. This CDR3 has 12 residues. Germline lookup yields CDR1 LGHNA and CDR2 YSLEER. The DNA for the CDR3 is TGCGCCAGCAGCTCCCAGTCGGGCGAGCAGTACTTC. Residues: CASSSQSGEQYF.

The genes are TRBV7-6 and TRBJ1-5; D remains ambiguous. The germline V and J ends were trimmed by 1 base and 5 bases, with 9 bases remaining between them. The CDR3 covers 14 residues. Germline V gene lookup returns CDR1 SGHVS and CDR2 FNYEAQ. The CDR3 protein is CASSLVEADQPQHF. CDR3 bases: TGTGCCAGCAGCTTAGTCGAGGCGGATCAGCCCCAGCATTTT.

The rearrangement links TRBV5-1 to TRBJ2-7, with a weak D call TRBD2 (5 bases). CDR1 and CDR2 from the germline V gene are SGHRS and YFSETQ. The CDR3 has 14 residues. V was trimmed by 4 bases and J by 0 bases, leaving 11 bases between them. This CDR3 reads CASSLRRDSYEQYF. CDR3 bases: TGCGCCAGCAGCCTAAGACGGGACTCCTACGAGCAGTACTTC. The complete variable domain, with remaining parts taken from reference TRBV5-1 and TRBJ2-7, reads KAGVTQTPRYLIKTRGQQVTLSCSPISGHRSVSWYQQTPGQGLQFLFEYFSETQRNKGNFPGRFSGRQFSNSRSEMNVSTLELGDSALYLCASSLRRDSYEQYFGPGTRLTVT.

This chain links TRBV7-6 with TRBJ2-7; 12 bases are a match to TRBD1. Looked up from germline, CDR1 is SGHVS and CDR2 is FNYEAQ. V was pared by 5 bases and J by 2 bases, with 1 base of the junction left unmatched. The length of the CDR3 is 14 residues. CDR3 nucleotides: TGTGCCAGCAGCGGGGACAGGGGGCCCTACGAGCAGTACTTC. Its translation: CASSGDRGPYEQYF.

The chain links TRBV5-1 to TRBJ2-7; TRBD1 matches at 7 bases. Looked up from germline, CDR1 is SGHRS and CDR2 is YFSETQ. V lost 3 bases and J lost 6; bases outside the gene matches: 21. The CDR3 spans 18 residues. This CDR3 is CASSWRQKNRGIESEQYF. For the CDR3, the DNA is TGCGCCAGCAGCTGGAGACAGAAAAACAGGGGAATCGAAAGCGAGCAGTACTTC.

CDR3 sequence reads: CATRPLAGGNNEQFF. CDR3 in DNA: TGTGCCACCCGGCCACTGGCGGGGGGCAACAATGAGCAGTTCTTC. The V and J genes are TRBV6-5 and TRBJ2-1; 8 bases are a match to TRBD2. J gave up 5 bases and V 10 bases, and 13 bases lay outside the gene matches. Germline CDR1 MNHEY, CDR2 SVGAGI. The CDR3 loop spans 15 amino acids.

V usage is TRBV4-1 and J usage is TRBJ1-1; D is uncertain. This CDR3 contains 15 residues. CDR1 and CDR2 (germline): MGHRA, YSYEKL. V was pared by 5 bases and J by 0 bases, with 13 bases between. For the CDR3, the DNA is TGCGCCAGCAGCTCCTGGGGAGACTTGAACACTGAAGCTTTCTTT. This codes for CASSSWGDLNTEAFF.

The chain couples TRBV12-5 to TRBJ2-7, with a tentative D call TRBD1 (6 bases). The V gene's germline CDR1 is LGHNT and CDR2 FRNRAP. CDR3 size: 15 residues. V lost 1 base and J lost 0, with 10 bases in between. CDR3 region: CASGLGDISSYEQYF. The DNA of the CDR3 is TGTGCTAGTGGTTTGGGGGACATATCCTCCTACGAGCAGTACTTC. Together with reference TRBV12-5 and TRBJ2-7, the CDR3 gives the full variable domain: DARVTQTPRHKVTEMGQEVTMRCQPILGHNTVFWYRQTMMQGLELLAYFRNRAPLDDSGMPKDRFSAEMPDATLATLKIQPSEPRDSAVYFCASGLGDISSYEQYFGPGTRLTVT.

The chain couples TRBV4-1 to TRBJ1-3; D call uncertain. The V and J ends lost 0 bases and 0 bases respectively, with 9 bases between them. The CDR3 length is 16 residues. CDR1 and CDR2 (germline): MGHRA, YSYEKL. CDR3 in DNA: TGCGCCAGCAGCCAAGATCTAACAGTCTCTGGAAACACCATATATTTT. Its translation is CASSQDLTVSGNTIYF.

The chain couples TRBV19 to TRBJ2-1; D possibly corresponds to TRBD1 (5 bases). Trimming removed 4 bases from V and 2 bases from J, with 15 bases in between. Per germline, CDR1 LNHDA and CDR2 SQIVND (reference sequence). The CDR3 consists of 16 residues. The CDR3: CASSTRTGYAYNEQFF. DNA of the CDR3: TGTGCCAGTAGTACCCGAACAGGCTACGCCTACAATGAGCAGTTCTTC.

V is TRBV19 and J is TRBJ1-6; TRBD1 is a possible D gene (5 bases). The CDR3 sequence is 16 residues long. The V end lost 8 bases, the J end lost 0 bases, and 14 bases lay between the germline ends. Germline assignment: CDR1 LNHDA and CDR2 SQIVND (reference sequence). The CDR3 nucleotides are TGTGCCAGTCGGGACCAGGGACTCTCCTATAATTCACCCCTCCACTTT. Translating gives CASRDQGLSYNSPLHF. Complete variable domain (other parts from reference TRBV19 and TRBJ1-6): DGGITQSPKYLFRKEGQNVTLSCEQNLNHDAMYWYRQDPGQGLRLIYYSQIVNDFQKGDIAEGYSVSREKKESFPLTVTSAQKNPTAFYLCASRDQGLSYNSPLHFGNGTRLTVT.

The chain couples TRBV20-1 to TRBJ1-1; no reliable D call. V shed 3 bases and J shed 7 bases, with 9 bases lying between them. Germline lookup yields CDR1 DFQATT and CDR2 SNEGSKA (reference sequence). The CDR3 has 11 amino acids. This chain's CDR3 is CSARGGIEAFF. The CDR3 coding sequence is TGCAGTGCTAGGGGAGGAATTGAAGCTTTCTTT.

The rearrangement links TRBV19 to TRBJ1-5; D perhaps matches TRBD1 (6 bases). This CDR3 region has 15 residues. The germline CDR1 and CDR2 sequences are LNHDA and SQIVND (reference sequence). Trimming stripped 1 base from V and 1 base from J, with 8 bases between. CDR3 in amino acids: CASSIVGQSNQPQHF. CDR3 DNA sequence: TGTGCCAGTAGTATAGTAGGACAGAGCAATCAGCCCCAGCATTTT.

The chain is built from TRBV25-1 and TRBJ1-1; TRBD1 matches 7 bases. The J segment lost 5 bases and the V segment lost 7 bases, leaving 7 bases of the junction unmatched. The CDR3 is 13 amino acids. CDR1 is MGHDK, CDR2 SYGVNS, per germline. The CDR3 sequence: CASTRTGRTEAFF. CDR3 DNA sequence: TGTGCCAGCACCCGGACAGGCCGAACTGAAGCTTTCTTT.

The V call is TRBV2, the J call TRBJ2-3, with 8 bases lining up with TRBD1. Trimming cost V 7 bases and J 2 bases; bases outside gene matches: 8. The length of the CDR3 is 15 residues. The germline V gene has CDR1 SNHLY and CDR2 FYNNEI. CDR3: CASIEDRVNTDTQYF. CDR3 bases: TGTGCCAGCATAGAGGACAGGGTTAACACAGATACGCAGTATTTT. Full variable domain (missing parts from reference TRBV2 and TRBJ2-3): EPEVTQTPSHQVTQMGQEVILRCVPISNHLYFYWYRQILGQKVEFLVSFYNNEISEKSEIFDDQFSVERPDGSNFTLKIRSTKLEDSAMYFCASIEDRVNTDTQYFGPGTRLTVL.